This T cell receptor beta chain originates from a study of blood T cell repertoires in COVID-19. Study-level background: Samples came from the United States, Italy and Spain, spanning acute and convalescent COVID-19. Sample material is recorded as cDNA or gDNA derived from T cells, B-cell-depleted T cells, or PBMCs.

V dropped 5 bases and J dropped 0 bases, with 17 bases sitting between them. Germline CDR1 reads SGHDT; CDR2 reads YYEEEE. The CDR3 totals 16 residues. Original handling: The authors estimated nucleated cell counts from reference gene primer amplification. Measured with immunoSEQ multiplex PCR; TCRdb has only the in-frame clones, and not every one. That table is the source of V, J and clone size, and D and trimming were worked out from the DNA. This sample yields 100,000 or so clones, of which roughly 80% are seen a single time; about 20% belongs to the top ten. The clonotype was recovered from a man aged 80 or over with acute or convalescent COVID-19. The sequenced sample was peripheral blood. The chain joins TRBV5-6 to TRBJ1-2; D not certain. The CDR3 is CASRPTRLGSNYGYTF. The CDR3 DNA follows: TGTGCCAGCAGACCGACCCGTTTGGGCTCTAACTATGGCTACACCTTC.